The 17 T cell receptor beta chains given below trace back to one sample, sequenced in a study of spatial heterogeneity in lung cancer. Regarding time point: sample taken at primary tumor resection. TCRdb fed the 5' RACE reads into MiXCR, producing one record per CDR3 protein. There are about 38,000 distinct CDR3 sequences in the sample; around 7.5% occur only once, and 25% to 35% lies in the top ten. The input for sequencing was PBMCs, taken at surgery. All receptors come from a male donor with early-stage non-small cell lung cancer.

The chain joins TRBV3-1 to TRBJ2-5, with TRBD2 matching over 9 bases. Germline lookup yields CDR1 LGHDT and CDR2 YNNKEL (reference sequence). Trimming removed 6 bases from V and 3 bases from J; junction bases left unmatched: 8. CDR3 length equals 15 residues. The CDR3 nucleotides are TGTGCCAGCAGAGACCTAGCGGGGTTCAAAGAGACCCAGTACTTC. Its translation is CASRDLAGFKETQYF.

This clonotype has more than one count but fewer than ten. The CDR3 nucleotides read TGCAGCGCAATGGGACAGGGGGATCAGCCCCAGCATTTT. This translates into CSAMGQGDQPQHF. J is TRBJ1-5 and V is TRBV29-1; TRBD1 agrees at 11 bases. The CDR3 is made up of 13 amino acids. J was trimmed by 5 bases and V by 7 bases; bases with no gene match: 4. Germline loops: CDR1 SQVTM, CDR2 ANQGSEA. Full variable domain (remainder filled in from reference TRBV29-1 and TRBJ1-5): SAVISQKPSRDICQRGTSLTIQCQVDSQVTMMFWYRQQPGQSLTLIATANQGSEATYESGFVIDKFPISRPNLTFSTLTVSNMSPEDSSIYLCSAMGQGDQPQHFGDGTRLSIL.

This clonotype was counted many times. The chain recombines TRBV4-1 with TRBJ2-7; D unresolved. V lost 0 bases and J lost 2, with 8 bases in between. Germline V gives CDR1 MGHRA, CDR2 YSYEKL. This CDR3 spans 14 amino acids. The CDR3 DNA reads as TGCGCCAGCAGCCAAGATTTGGTCCCCTACGAGCAGTACGTC. It is translated as CASSQDLVPYEQYV.

This clonotype was seen many times. The chain recombines TRBV7-2 with TRBJ1-6, with D uncertain. The CDR3 consists of 12 residues. CDR1 SGHTA and CDR2 FQGNSA come from the germline V gene. V lost 2 bases and J lost 5, with 1 base in between. CDR3 bases: TGTGCCAGCAGCTTAAATAATTCACCCCTCCACTTT. This translates into CASSLNNSPLHF.

This clonotype was picked up many times. J is TRBJ1-2 and V is TRBV20-1; D possibly corresponds to TRBD1 (5 bases). The CDR3 spans 12 residues. V dropped 6 bases and J dropped 3 bases, with 11 bases sitting between them. The germline gives CDR1 DFQATT, CDR2 SNEGSKA (reference sequence). The CDR3 region has the DNA TGCAGTGCGAGGTCAGGGTACTATGGCTACACCTTC. It yields the protein CSARSGYYGYTF.

This clonotype has only a few counts. The V gene is TRBV20-1, the J gene TRBJ1-2; no clear D gene. V gave up 2 bases and J gave up 6 bases, with 10 bases separating them. Germline V gives CDR1 DFQATT, CDR2 SNEGSKA (reference sequence). The CDR3 extends over 12 amino acids. The CDR3 DNA reads TGCAGTGCTAGAATCCCCGGGGATGGCTACACCTTC. Its protein is CSARIPGDGYTF.

The sample holds many counts of this clonotype. The chain has TRBV7-9 and TRBJ1-1; D gene uncertain. Trimming removed 5 bases from V and 8 bases from J, with 12 bases in between. CDR3 length: 12 residues. Germline V CDR1 and CDR2: SEHNR, FQNEAQ (reference sequence). The CDR3 protein is CASSPDGTEAFF. CDR3 nucleotides: TGTGCCAGCAGCCCCGATGGCACCGAAGCTTTCTTT.

At least ten counts were recorded for this clonotype. V and J are TRBV30 and TRBJ2-1; 9 nucleotides align to TRBD1. This CDR3 spans 15 amino acids. V was clipped by 5 bases and J by 7 bases; unmatched bases: 12. Per the germline V gene, CDR1 is GTSNPN and CDR2 is SVGIG (reference sequence). CDR3 coding DNA: TGTGCCTGGTTAGGGGGACAGGGTAGGGTGAATGAGCAGTTCTTC. It yields the protein CAWLGGQGRVNEQFF.

This clonotype was found a few times. The chain combines TRBV5-6 with TRBJ2-4; TRBD1 matches at 11 bases. J gave up 5 bases and V 4 bases, and 8 bases lay outside the gene matches. The CDR3 runs 16 residues. The germline gives CDR1 SGHDT, CDR2 YYEEEE. CDR3 amino acids: CASSDNPGQGENIQYF. The CDR3, as DNA: TGTGCCAGCAGCGACAACCCGGGACAGGGGGAAAACATTCAGTACTTC.

CDR3 in DNA: TGTGCCAGCAGCTTTGGTGCCGGGGGCCTTAACTATGGCTACACCTTC. Its translation is CASSFGAGGLNYGYTF. V and J are TRBV7-3 and TRBJ1-2; weak D call: TRBD1 (6 bases). V was trimmed by 3 bases and J by 1 base, leaving 15 bases between them. CDR3 length: 16 residues. Germline V gene lookup returns CDR1 SGHTA and CDR2 FQGTGA.

The sample holds a few counts of this clonotype. This sequence joins TRBV6-5 and TRBJ1-3; D gene unclear. The CDR3 is 16 amino acids. Trimming pared 3 bases from V and 1 base from J, leaving 13 bases between. Germline values: CDR1 MNHEY, CDR2 SVGAGI. CDR3 DNA: TGTGCCAGCAGTTATGGCGGGCTTGGATCTGGAAACACCATATATTTT. This translates into CASSYGGLGSGNTIYF.

This clonotype was seen at least ten times. J is TRBJ1-2 and V is TRBV7-9; 9 nucleotides line up with TRBD1. The CDR3 is 16 amino acids. Losses at the gene ends were 1 base for V and 4 bases for J; bases not matched to a gene: 7. In germline, CDR1 is SEHNR, CDR2 FQNEAQ (reference sequence). The CDR3 DNA is TGTGCCAGCAGCTTAGGAATCACAGGGGGCAGCTATGGCTACACCTTC. Translating gives CASSLGITGGSYGYTF.

This clonotype was detected only a few times. The V call is TRBV7-2, the J call TRBJ2-1; 9 nucleotides agree with TRBD1. Losses at the gene ends were 4 bases for V and 0 bases for J; bases not matched to a gene: 13. In germline, CDR1 is SGHTA, CDR2 FQGNSA. The CDR3 has 19 amino acids. CDR3 sequence (DNA): TGTGCCAGCAGCTCGCGTAGTGGGGACAGGGTAAGCTCCTACAATGAGCAGTTCTTC. Protein product: CASSSRSGDRVSSYNEQFF.

This clonotype occurred many times. The V and J genes are TRBV7-2 and TRBJ2-5; 7 bases agree with TRBD2. Germline assignment: CDR1 SGHTA and CDR2 FQGNSA. After removal of 7 bases from V and 2 bases from J, the junction contained 7 bases not matched to a gene. The CDR3 contains 14 residues. DNA of the CDR3: TGTGCCAGCACCGAATGGGGGGGGCAAGAGACCCAGTACTTC. Translation: CASTEWGGQETQYF.

This clonotype was seen at least ten times. The gene calls are TRBV18 and TRBJ2-7; D may be TRBD2 (6 bases). Deletions cut 3 bases from V and 3 bases from J, with 12 bases between. The CDR3 consists of 14 residues. Germline CDR1 and CDR2: KGHSH and LQKENI. CDR3 DNA: TGTGCCAGCTCACCCGCAGGACTAAACTACGAGCAGTACTTC. This encodes CASSPAGLNYEQYF.

This clonotype occurred a few times. CDR3 nucleotide sequence: TGCAGCGCCTGGGGGGACAGTCCACCCTACGAGCAGTACTTC. This sequence encodes CSAWGDSPPYEQYF. The V and J genes are TRBV29-1 and TRBJ2-7, with D perhaps matching TRBD1 (7 bases). Germline values: CDR1 SQVTM, CDR2 ANQGSEA. V dropped 7 bases and J dropped 2 bases, with 18 bases sitting between them. This CDR3 region has 14 residues.

J is TRBJ2-5 and V is TRBV6-2 or TRBV6-3; 15 nucleotides agree with TRBD2. CDR3 length: 18 residues. V was clipped by 2 bases and J by 4 bases; unmatched bases: 8. The germline V gene encodes CDR1 MNHEY and CDR2 SVGEGT. The CDR3 bases are TGTGCCAGCAGTTACCGGACTAGCGGGAGGGCCTCTTTAGAGACCCAGTACTTC. Protein sequence: CASSYRTSGRASLETQYF.